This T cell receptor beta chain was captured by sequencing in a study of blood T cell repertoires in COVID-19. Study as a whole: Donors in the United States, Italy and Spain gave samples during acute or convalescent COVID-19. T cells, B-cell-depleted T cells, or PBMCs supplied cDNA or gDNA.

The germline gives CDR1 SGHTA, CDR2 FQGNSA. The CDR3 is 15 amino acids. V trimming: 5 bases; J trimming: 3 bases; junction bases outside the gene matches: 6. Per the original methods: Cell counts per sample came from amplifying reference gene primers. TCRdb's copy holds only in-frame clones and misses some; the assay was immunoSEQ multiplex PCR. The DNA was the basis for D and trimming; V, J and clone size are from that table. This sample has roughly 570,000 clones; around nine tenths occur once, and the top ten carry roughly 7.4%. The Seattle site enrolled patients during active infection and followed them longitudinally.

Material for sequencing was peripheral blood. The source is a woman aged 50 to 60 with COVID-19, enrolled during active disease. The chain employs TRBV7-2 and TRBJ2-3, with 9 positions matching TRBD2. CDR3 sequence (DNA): TGTGCCAGCAGCCAAGGGCGGGGGGGGACAGATACGCAGTATTTT. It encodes CASSQGRGGTDTQYF.